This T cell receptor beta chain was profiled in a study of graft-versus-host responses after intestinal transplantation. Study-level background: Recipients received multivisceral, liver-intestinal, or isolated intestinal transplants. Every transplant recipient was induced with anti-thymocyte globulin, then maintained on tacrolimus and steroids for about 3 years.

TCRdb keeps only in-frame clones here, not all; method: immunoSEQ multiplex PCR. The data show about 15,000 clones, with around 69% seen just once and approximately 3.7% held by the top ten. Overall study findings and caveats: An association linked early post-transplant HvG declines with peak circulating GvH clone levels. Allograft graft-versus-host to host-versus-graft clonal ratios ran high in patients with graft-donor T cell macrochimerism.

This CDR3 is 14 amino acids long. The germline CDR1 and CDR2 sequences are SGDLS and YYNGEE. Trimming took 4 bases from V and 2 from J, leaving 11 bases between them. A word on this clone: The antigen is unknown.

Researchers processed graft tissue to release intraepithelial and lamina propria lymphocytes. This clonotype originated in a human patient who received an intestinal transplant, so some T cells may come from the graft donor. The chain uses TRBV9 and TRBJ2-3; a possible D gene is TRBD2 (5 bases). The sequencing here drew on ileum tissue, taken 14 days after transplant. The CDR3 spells CASSFERDTDTQYF. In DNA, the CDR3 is TGTGCCAGCAGCTTCGAGAGGGACACAGATACGCAGTATTTT.